This T cell receptor beta chain was identified in a study of T cells in Graves' hyperthyroidism and ophthalmopathy. Study-wide results and caveats: Ophthalmopathy and stable hyperthyroidism were separated by a 13 V-J model. Blood also carried most thyroid clonotypes expanded above 0.001.

V was clipped by 2 bases and J by 2 bases, with 9 bases between them. In germline, CDR1 is MNHEY, CDR2 SVGAGI. This CDR3 is built from 14 residues. Graves' hyperthyroidism was deemed stable absent ophthalmopathy progression within 18 months. The patients, who ranged from 18 to 65 in age, presented with newly diagnosed hyperthyroidism lasting under 2 months. Amplification of TCR beta CDR3 regions used RNA as the template. First-round RT-PCR of the TCR CDR3 relied on the HTBI primer set. In TCRdb, the multiplex PCR reads were re-called with MiXCR into one record per CDR3 protein. The sample lists roughly 660,000 distinct CDR3 sequences; 15% to 20% were seen once. This clonotype came up many times. Its specificity is not known.

This receptor was identified in a man aged 45 to 65 with Graves' hyperthyroidism. Sequencing was done on a sample of blood. This chain connects TRBV6-5 to TRBJ1-2; D is unresolved. This chain's CDR3 is CASSYNWENYGYTF. CDR3 bases: TGTGCCAGCAGTTACAATTGGGAGAACTATGGCTACACCTTC.